The 20 T cell receptor beta chains below all came from one sample that was sequenced in a study of T cells in localized non-small cell lung cancer. Repertoires were generated with immunoSEQ multiplex PCR, while TCRdb's copy carries only in-frame clones and drops some. The table shows around 83,000 clones, with over 70% occurring only once. The sample here was PBMCs, taken before any cancer treatment. The origin of the receptors is a man aged 35 to 69 with stage II squamous cell lung carcinoma.

The gene calls are TRBV6-5 and TRBJ2-3; 7 bases are shared with TRBD1. Germline V gives CDR1 MNHEY, CDR2 SVGAGI. Trimming cost V 5 bases and J 5 bases; bases outside gene matches: 4. The length of the CDR3 is 13 residues. CDR3 amino acids: CASSKGGGDTQYF. DNA of the CDR3: TGTGCCAGCAGTAAAGGGGGCGGAGATACGCAGTATTTT.

The chain combines TRBV7-9 with TRBJ2-7, with 9 nucleotides matching TRBD1. CDR1 is SEHNR and CDR2 is FQNEAQ in the germline V gene (reference sequence). The V segment lost 3 bases and the J segment 7 bases; nucleotides outside the gene matches: 7. This CDR3 comprises 14 residues. The CDR3 sequence: CASSLGQGEREQYF. CDR3 bases: TGTGCCAGCAGCTTGGGACAGGGTGAGAGGGAGCAGTACTTC. The full variable domain, its missing parts supplied by reference TRBV7-9 and TRBJ2-7, is DTGVSQNPRHKITKRGQNVTFRCDPISEHNRLYWYRQTLGQGPEFLTYFQNEAQLEKSRLLSDRFSAERPKGSFSTLEIQRTEQGDSAMYLCASSLGQGEREQYFGPGTRLTVT.

The genes are TRBV10-1 and TRBJ2-4, with 10 bases identical to TRBD1. The CDR3 extends over 15 amino acids. The V and J ends lost 3 bases and 7 bases, in that order; junction bases with no gene match: 6. Germline loops: CDR1 WNHNN, CDR2 SYGVQD (reference sequence). The CDR3: CASSDPGTGVNIQYF. DNA of the CDR3: TGCGCCAGCAGTGACCCCGGGACAGGGGTCAACATTCAGTACTTC.

This clone was seen once. The chain joins TRBV19 to TRBJ1-1; 7 nucleotides agree with TRBD1. Germline values: CDR1 LNHDA, CDR2 SQIVND (reference sequence). The CDR3 loop spans 14 amino acids. V dropped 6 bases and J dropped 4; count of bases not matched to a gene: 8. In DNA form, the CDR3 reads TGTGCCAGTAGGGCCGACAGGGCGTCCACTGAAGCTTTCTTT. Translation gives CASRADRASTEAFF.

The chain links TRBV20-1 to TRBJ2-1; D is ambiguous. Germline values: CDR1 DFQATT, CDR2 SNEGSKA (reference sequence). With 5 bases removed from V and 7 bases from J, the gap between germline ends came to 6 bases. The CDR3 loop spans 10 amino acids. CDR3 in amino acids: CSALRNEQFF. The CDR3 DNA sequence: TGCAGTGCTTTGAGAAATGAGCAGTTCTTC.

This chain connects TRBV5-1 to TRBJ2-7; tentative D call: TRBD1 (6 bases). The germline V and J ends were trimmed by 4 bases and 5 bases, with 19 bases remaining between them. In germline, CDR1 is SGHRS, CDR2 YFSETQ. The CDR3 sequence is 15 residues long. The CDR3 loop reads CASSQKRSGVDEQYF. CDR3 in DNA: TGCGCCAGCAGCCAGAAGAGGTCAGGGGTCGACGAGCAGTACTTC.

The chain joins TRBV4-1 to TRBJ2-7; D gene uncertain. Trimming took off 1 base at V and 9 bases at J, with 19 bases between the two ends. Per germline, CDR1 MGHRA and CDR2 YSYEKL. This CDR3 contains 15 residues. In DNA, the CDR3 is TGCGCCAGCAGCCAAGGGTACACCCTCCCTGGCGGGCAGTACTTC. Residues: CASSQGYTLPGGQYF.

This clone has only one observation. The CDR3, as DNA: TGTGCCAGCAGGGGTACCGGGACAGGGACGTACGAGACCCAGTACTTC. This translates into CASRGTGTGTYETQYF. The genes are TRBV27 and TRBJ2-5; 9 bases agree with TRBD1. From germline, CDR1 is MNHEY and CDR2 SMNVEV (reference sequence). V shed 6 bases and J 5 bases; nucleotides not matched to a gene: 13. CDR3 length: 16 residues.

By proportion, this clone is medium-sized (0.01 to 0.1%). This sequence joins TRBV7-8 and TRBJ1-5, with unresolved D. Germline CDR1 reads SGHVS; CDR2 reads FQNEAQ. V was shortened by 5 bases and J by 0 bases, with 11 bases between the two germline ends. CDR3 length equals 15 residues. Here the CDR3 DNA reads TGTGCCAGCAGCAAGCGGCGGGGTAGCAATCAGCCCCAGCATTTT. It yields the protein CASSKRRGSNQPQHF.

The chain joins TRBV5-3 to TRBJ2-2; 12 nucleotides line up with TRBD2. TRBV5-3 is flagged as an ORF with uncertain function. This CDR3 spans 17 amino acids. V lost 4 bases and J lost 2; bases outside the gene matches: 6. The DNA for the CDR3 is TGTGCCAGAAGCCGTACTAGCGGGGGGATCAACACCGGGGAGCTGTTTTTT. Translation gives CARSRTSGGINTGELFF.

This clone was seen many times. The chain uses TRBV5-1 and TRBJ1-3; D is ambiguous. The CDR3 has 14 amino acids. Per germline, CDR1 SGHRS and CDR2 YFSETQ. Trimming took 5 bases from V and 1 from J, leaving 10 bases between them. CDR3 loop: CASRGTESGNTIYF. CDR3 sequence (DNA): TGCGCCAGCAGGGGCACGGAGTCTGGAAACACCATATATTTT.

This clone was seen only once. The CDR3 sequence: CASSPQGAGTTGELFF. The CDR3 coding sequence is TGTGCCAGCTCACCACAGGGGGCCGGCACCACCGGGGAGCTGTTTTTT. The gene calls are TRBV18 and TRBJ2-2, with TRBD1 matching over 7 bases. Germline CDR1 reads KGHSH; CDR2 reads LQKENI. The V and J ends lost 1 base and 4 bases, in that order; junction bases with no gene match: 6. The CDR3 totals 16 residues.

CDR3 DNA sequence: TGTGCCAGCAGCACCGGGACGGGCGCTACTGGGGAGCAGTTCTTC. This sequence encodes CASSTGTGATGEQFF. V is TRBV11-1 and J is TRBJ2-1; D may be TRBD1 or TRBD2 (5 bases each). From germline, CDR1 is SGHAT and CDR2 FQDESV (reference sequence). Between the trimmed V and J ends, which lost 5 bases and 10 bases, there was a span of 21 bases. The length of the CDR3 is 15 residues.

The V gene is TRBV10-3, the J gene TRBJ2-1, with 9 bases matching TRBD2. The germline V gene has CDR1 ENHRY and CDR2 SYGVKD. This CDR3 spans 14 amino acids. The V segment lost 7 bases and the J segment 7 bases; nucleotides outside the gene matches: 8. CDR3 region: CAIMGSGRTNEQFF. DNA for the CDR3: TGTGCCATCATGGGTAGCGGGAGAACGAATGAGCAGTTCTTC.

This sequence joins TRBV6-1 and TRBJ2-7; 8 positions match TRBD1. The CDR3 is 15 residues long. V lost 6 bases to trimming and J lost 9 bases; unmatched junction nucleotides: 16. Germline V gene lookup returns CDR1 MNHNS and CDR2 SASEGT. The CDR3 region is CASRGMGTGSLVQYF. CDR3 bases: TGTGCCAGCAGGGGGATGGGGACAGGATCCCTTGTGCAGTACTTC.

The chain combines TRBV28 with TRBJ1-2; D is perhaps TRBD1 (6 bases). The CDR3 extends over 13 amino acids. Trimming removed 5 bases at V and 3 bases at J, with 10 bases between. Germline lookup yields CDR1 MDHEN and CDR2 SYDVKM. CDR3: CASSIGGDYGYTF. As DNA, the CDR3 is TGTGCCAGCAGTATAGGGGGGGACTATGGCTACACCTTC.

This sequence joins TRBV5-1 and TRBJ2-1, with 13 positions matching TRBD2. The germline V gene encodes CDR1 SGHRS and CDR2 YFSETQ. The CDR3 spans 15 residues. Losses at the gene ends were 3 bases for V and 8 bases for J; bases not matched to a gene: 5. The CDR3 DNA reads TGCGCCAGCAGCTGGGGGACTAGCGGGACCGATGAGCAGTTCTTC. Its protein is CASSWGTSGTDEQFF. Full variable domain (outside the CDR3, taken from reference TRBV5-1 and TRBJ2-1): KAGVTQTPRYLIKTRGQQVTLSCSPISGHRSVSWYQQTPGQGLQFLFEYFSETQRNKGNFPGRFSGRQFSNSRSEMNVSTLELGDSALYLCASSWGTSGTDEQFFGPGTRLTVL.

This clone was seen just once. V usage is TRBV15 and J usage is TRBJ2-3; tentatively, D is TRBD2 (5 bases). Germline loops: CDR1 LNHNV, CDR2 YYDKDF (reference sequence). V shed 5 bases and J shed 1 base, with 10 bases lying between them. The CDR3 is 14 residues long. CDR3 sequence: CATSLASRTDTQYF. CDR3 DNA sequence: TGTGCCACCAGCCTTGCTAGCCGCACAGATACGCAGTATTTT.

The rearrangement links TRBV30 to TRBJ2-7; 8 bases map to TRBD1. The CDR3 loop spans 12 amino acids. Germline trimming cut 8 bases from V and 4 bases from J; bases unmatched to any gene: 7. Looked up from germline, CDR1 is GTSNPN and CDR2 is SVGIG (reference sequence). The DNA for the CDR3 is TGTGCCGGGACCCGGGACAGGTACGAGCAGTACTTC. It codes for CAGTRDRYEQYF.

The chain has TRBV28 and TRBJ1-2; 8 nucleotides match TRBD1. Germline V gene sequence: CDR1 MDHEN, CDR2 SYDVKM. The CDR3 is made up of 13 amino acids. Trimming at V came to 2 bases and at J to 8 bases, leaving 4 bases not matched to a gene. CDR3 residues: CASSLDRGYGYTF. In DNA, the CDR3 is TGTGCCAGCAGTTTAGACAGGGGATACGGCTACACCTTC.